This TCR beta chain was sequenced during a study of T cells in Graves' hyperthyroidism and ophthalmopathy. Amplification yielded TCR beta CDR3 regions, with RNA transcripts as the source. First-round RT-PCR targeting the TCR CDR3 was performed with the HTBI primer set. MiXCR, applied by TCRdb to the multiplex PCR reads, yields one record per CDR3 protein. Here the sample spans approximately 560,000 distinct CDR3 sequences, approximately 14% being singletons. The CDR3 contains 20 residues. With V trimmed by 3 bases and J by 3 bases, 14 bases remained unmatched. This clonotype was obtained from a woman in her 30s with Graves' hyperthyroidism. The sequenced material came from blood. The V call is TRBV12-3 or TRBV12-4, the J call TRBJ2-6; TRBD1 matches at 10 bases. The CDR3 loop is CASSFSIPGTGVGGANVLTF. CDR3 nucleotides: TGTGCCAGCAGTTTTTCTATTCCCGGGACAGGGGTAGGTGGGGCCAACGTCCTGACTTTC.